A few counts support the clone carrying this TCR beta chain. Its antigen is as yet unknown. The method was immunoSEQ multiplex PCR; TCRdb's version includes in-frame clones alone and lacks a portion of them. Of about 56,000 clones in the sample, about 80% were seen once. The data originate from a study of T cell responses to AZD1222 COVID-19 vaccine. Whether given at about 4 or about 12 weeks, second doses were pooled. Study findings and constraints: The donor cohort was predominantly white British with a female majority, and clonal diversity may have been underestimated. There were vaccine-associated CD4 TCRs across spike, dominant at 160-218 and 743-854. Once two AZD1222 doses were given, Spike-specific TCR breadth and depth went up.

CDR1 is SGHTA, CDR2 FQGNSA, per germline. V was shortened by 4 bases and J by 2 bases, with 11 bases between the two germline ends. The CDR3 length is 14 residues. This TCR came from an adult who received the AZD1222 COVID-19 vaccine. This sequence joins TRBV7-2 and TRBJ2-5, with a tentative D call TRBD1 (6 bases). The sequencing here drew on peripheral blood, taken 28 days after the second AZD1222 dose. CDR3 region: CASSSGAGQETQYF. The CDR3 DNA is TGTGCCAGCAGCTCAGGGGCCGGACAAGAGACCCAGTACTTC.